This T cell receptor beta chain originates from a study of T cell repertoires in ileal Crohn's disease. Findings and caveats of the study: The median delay to postoperative endoscopy was 5.5 to 8.5 months. Compared with non-smokers, active smokers at surgery showed more clonal expansions.

The sample's time point: neoterminal ileum biopsy at postoperative endoscopy, about 6 months after surgery. The repertoire was sequenced with immunoSEQ multiplex PCR; TCRdb's copy has only in-frame clones and lacks some. This table holds tens of thousands of clones, roughly 91% found once. Concerning this clone: Its antigen is as yet unknown.

This CDR3 has 13 residues. CDR1 SGHRS and CDR2 YFSETQ come from the germline V gene. The V gene end was trimmed by 4 bases and the J gene end by 11 bases; junction bases not matched to a gene: 10. The TCR sequence derives from an adult with Crohn's disease. The specimen sequenced was ileal tissue. J is TRBJ1-1 and V is TRBV5-1; TRBD1 matches at 8 bases. CDR3 sequence: CASSPGDRRVAFF. In DNA, the CDR3 is TGCGCCAGCAGCCCCGGGGACAGGCGGGTCGCTTTCTTT. The whole variable domain, filled in from reference TRBV5-1 and TRBJ1-1, reads KAGVTQTPRYLIKTRGQQVTLSCSPISGHRSVSWYQQTPGQGLQFLFEYFSETQRNKGNFPGRFSGRQFSNSRSEMNVSTLELGDSALYLCASSPGDRRVAFFGQGTRLTVV.